Following are 20 T cell receptor beta chains from one sample sequenced in a study of blood T cell repertoires in COVID-19. Assay used: immunoSEQ multiplex PCR; TCRdb lists only in-frame clones, some missing. The table lists about 130,000 clones, approximately 86% of them singletons, with under 2.5% in the top ten. Sequencing used PBMCs or T cells enriched from blood (not recorded which). The receptors stem from a woman aged 50 to 60 who had recovered from COVID-19.

The rearrangement joins TRBV12-5 to TRBJ2-7, with 11 bases matching TRBD1. This CDR3 is 18 amino acids long. Per germline, CDR1 LGHNT and CDR2 FRNRAP. Trimming removed 7 bases from V and 2 bases from J; junction bases left unmatched: 16. In nucleotides, the CDR3 is TGTGCTAGTGCTTATACCCTGGGGGGACAGGGGGGCACCTACGAGCAGTACTTC. Protein: CASAYTLGGQGGTYEQYF.

In regard to this clone: The same CDR3 also results from other DNA sequences found in this sample. This rearrangement joins TRBV5-1 to TRBJ2-7, with D possibly being TRBD2 (6 bases). The germline gives CDR1 SGHRS, CDR2 YFSETQ. V shed 0 bases and J shed 0 bases, with 10 bases lying between them. The CDR3 totals 15 residues. The CDR3 DNA is TGCGCCAGCAGCTTGGAGGCGGGGAGCTCCTACGAGCAGTACTTC. The encoded protein is CASSLEAGSSYEQYF.

The chain is built from TRBV2 and TRBJ2-3, with D unclear. The CDR3 loop spans 11 amino acids. Trimming took off 4 bases at V and 4 bases at J, with 3 bases between the two ends. Germline loops: CDR1 SNHLY, CDR2 FYNNEI. The CDR3 DNA reads as TGTGCCAGCAGTGCGGCAGATACGCAGTATTTT. Its protein is CASSAADTQYF.

This clone has more than one count but fewer than ten. J is TRBJ2-7 and V is TRBV2, with D hard to call. CDR1 is SNHLY, CDR2 FYNNEI, per germline. V was shortened by 3 bases and J by 0 bases, with 6 bases between the two germline ends. The CDR3 totals 13 residues. The CDR3 DNA reads as TGTGCCAGCAGTGACAGTACCTCCTACGAGCAGTACTTC. Translation: CASSDSTSYEQYF.

This chain joins TRBV14 and TRBJ1-4, with D tentatively TRBD1 (6 bases). The germline gives CDR1 SGHDN, CDR2 FVKESK. The V gene lost 0 bases and the J gene lost 7 bases, with 12 bases spanning the gap. The CDR3 loop spans 15 amino acids. The CDR3 here is CASSQDGGASEKLFF. Here the CDR3 DNA reads TGTGCCAGCAGCCAAGATGGGGGCGCATCTGAAAAACTGTTTTTT.

V gene TRBV7-3 combines with J gene TRBJ2-3, with 13 bases lining up with TRBD2. The CDR3 has 15 residues. The trim removed 5 bases at V and 6 bases at J, leaving 5 bases unmatched. Germline CDR1 reads SGHTA; CDR2 reads FQGTGA. The CDR3 sequence: CASSPLAGGQDTQYF. The CDR3 DNA reads as TGTGCCAGCAGCCCACTAGCGGGGGGGCAGGATACGCAGTATTTT.

The chain couples TRBV19 to TRBJ2-5, with 7 bases that match TRBD1. The V gene's germline CDR1 is LNHDA and CDR2 SQIVND (reference sequence). Trimming cost V 5 bases and J 3 bases; bases outside gene matches: 6. The CDR3 has 14 amino acids. This CDR3 reads CASSPGTAEETQYF. In nucleotides, the CDR3 is TGTGCCAGTAGTCCGGGGACAGCCGAAGAGACCCAGTACTTC.

This clone was observed a single time. The chain combines TRBV5-8 with TRBJ1-5, with 9 bases lining up with TRBD1. Germline V gene data show CDR1 as SGHTS and CDR2 as YDEGEE. CDR3 length: 14 amino acids. V gave up 5 bases and J gave up 4 bases; unmatched junction bases: 4. The CDR3 sequence: CASRGGTGNQPQHF. The CDR3 nucleotides read TGTGCCAGCAGGGGGGGGACAGGGAATCAGCCCCAGCATTTT.

The V gene is TRBV5-1, the J gene TRBJ1-2, with 7 bases aligning to TRBD1. The J segment lost 3 bases and the V segment lost 4 bases, leaving 3 bases of the junction unmatched. The germline CDR1 and CDR2 sequences are SGHRS and YFSETQ. This CDR3 comprises 13 residues. The CDR3 sequence: CASSMGTDYGYTF. CDR3 bases: TGCGCCAGCAGCATGGGGACAGACTATGGCTACACCTTC.

This chain connects TRBV29-1 to TRBJ2-6; a possible D gene is TRBD2 (6 bases). The V end lost 3 bases, the J end lost 1 base, and 7 bases lay between the germline ends. There are 14 residues in the CDR3. The V gene's germline CDR1 is SQVTM and CDR2 ANQGSEA. The CDR3 loop reads CSVDAGSGANVLTF. In DNA, the CDR3 is TGCAGCGTTGATGCGGGATCTGGGGCCAACGTCCTGACTTTC.

The J gene is TRBJ1-1, the V gene TRBV14; 8 bases agree with TRBD1. The J segment lost 4 bases and the V segment lost 0 bases, leaving 7 bases of the junction unmatched. The CDR3 runs 16 residues. Germline V gene lookup returns CDR1 SGHDN and CDR2 FVKESK. The CDR3: CASSQDPGGRFTEAFF. CDR3 in DNA: TGTGCCAGCAGCCAAGACCCAGGGGGCAGGTTCACTGAAGCTTTCTTT.

The rearrangement joins TRBV6-5 to TRBJ1-2; D may be TRBD1 (5 bases). Trimming pared 0 bases from V and 4 bases from J, leaving 12 bases between. The CDR3 is 15 amino acids. CDR1 is MNHEY and CDR2 is SVGAGI in the germline V gene. The CDR3 reads CASSYSGQGSYGYTF. The CDR3, as DNA: TGTGCCAGCAGTTACTCGGGGCAGGGTTCCTATGGCTACACCTTC.

The chain employs TRBV19 and TRBJ1-2; the match to TRBD1 covers 11 bases. From germline, CDR1 is LNHDA and CDR2 SQIVND (reference sequence). V shed 4 bases and J 3 bases; nucleotides not matched to a gene: 7. The CDR3 length is 16 residues. Here the CDR3 reads CASSTSLDRGHYGYTF. The CDR3 DNA follows: TGTGCCAGTAGTACTTCCCTGGACAGGGGGCACTATGGCTACACCTTC.

The rearrangement links TRBV15 to TRBJ2-3; the D gene is possibly TRBD1 (6 bases). CDR1 is LNHNV, CDR2 YYDKDF, per germline (reference sequence). V lost 5 bases and J lost 2, with 8 bases in between. The CDR3 has 13 amino acids. The CDR3 DNA reads TGTGCCACCAGCGGGGGCATCACAGATACGCAGTATTTT. It yields the protein CATSGGITDTQYF. The variable domain in full, with the rest retrieved from reference TRBV15 and TRBJ2-3, is DAMVIQNPRYQVTQFGKPVTLSCSQTLNHNVMYWYQQKSSQAPKLLFHYYDKDFNNEADTPDNFQSRRPNTSFCFLDIRSPGLGDTAMYLCATSGGITDTQYFGPGTRLTVL.

Remarks on this clone: The junction departs from the called germline gene at one end, perhaps through a read error. The CDR3 here is CASSPGTSGGNSSYEQYF. CDR3 bases: TGTGCTAGCAGCCCAGGGACTAGCGGGGGCAACAGCTCCTACGAGCAGTACTTC. The rearrangement links TRBV7-7 to TRBJ2-7; TRBD2 agrees at 14 bases. Germline V CDR1 and CDR2: SSHAT, FNYEAQ (reference sequence). CDR3 length: 18 residues.

V gene TRBV19 combines with J gene TRBJ1-2; possible D gene TRBD1, 5 bases. The V and J ends lost 3 bases and 8 bases respectively, with 16 bases between them. There are 14 residues in the CDR3. Germline V gene data show CDR1 as LNHDA and CDR2 as SQIVND (reference sequence). The CDR3 here is CASSMSGLFVGYTF. DNA of the CDR3: TGTGCCAGTAGTATGTCGGGACTTTTCGTAGGCTACACCTTC.

The chain is built from TRBV3-1 (or the pseudogene TRBV3-2) and TRBJ1-1; 9 nucleotides line up with TRBD1. CDR1 and CDR2 (germline): LGHDT, YNNKEL (reference sequence). With V trimmed by 3 bases and J by 4 bases, 9 bases remained unmatched. The CDR3 covers 16 residues. CDR3: CASSHVTGGGSTEAFF. CDR3 DNA: TGTGCCAGCAGCCATGTGACAGGGGGTGGGAGCACTGAAGCTTTCTTT.

The rearrangement joins TRBV7-8 to TRBJ1-6; D unclear. CDR3 size: 15 residues. In germline, CDR1 is SGHVS, CDR2 FQNEAQ. V was pared by 0 bases and J by 4 bases, with 7 bases between. The CDR3 bases are TGTGCCAGCAGCTTAGCGCGACATTATAATTCACCCCTCCACTTT. Amino acid sequence: CASSLARHYNSPLHF.

V is TRBV18 and J is TRBJ2-7; 8 bases line up with TRBD1. CDR3 length: 14 amino acids. Germline-derived CDR1 and CDR2 are KGHSH and LQKENI. V shed 5 bases, J shed 4 bases, and the junction held 7 bases outside the gene matches. The CDR3 reads CASSAGQGEYEQYF. The DNA of the CDR3 is TGTGCCAGCTCAGCAGGACAGGGTGAATACGAGCAGTACTTC.

The chain uses TRBV7-2 and TRBJ2-7; 9 positions agree with TRBD2. The junction had 4 bases not matched to a gene; V was cut back by 0 bases and J by 4 bases. The CDR3 extends over 15 amino acids. The germline V gene encodes CDR1 SGHTA and CDR2 FQGNSA. The CDR3 nucleotides are TGTGCCAGCAGCTTAGCTTGGCGGGGGGGTTACGAGCAGTACTTC. Its translation is CASSLAWRGGYEQYF.